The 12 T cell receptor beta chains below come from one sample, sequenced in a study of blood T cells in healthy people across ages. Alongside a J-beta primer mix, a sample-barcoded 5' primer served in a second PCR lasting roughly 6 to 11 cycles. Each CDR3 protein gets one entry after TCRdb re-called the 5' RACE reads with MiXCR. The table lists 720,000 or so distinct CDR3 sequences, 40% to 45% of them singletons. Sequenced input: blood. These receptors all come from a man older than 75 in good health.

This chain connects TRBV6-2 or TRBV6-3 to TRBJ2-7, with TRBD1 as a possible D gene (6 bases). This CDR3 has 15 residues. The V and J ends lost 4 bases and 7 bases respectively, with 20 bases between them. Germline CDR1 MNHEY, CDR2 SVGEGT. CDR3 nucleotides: TGTGCCAGCAGTTCCGGGACACGGAACTACAATGAGCAGTACTTC. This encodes CASSSGTRNYNEQYF.

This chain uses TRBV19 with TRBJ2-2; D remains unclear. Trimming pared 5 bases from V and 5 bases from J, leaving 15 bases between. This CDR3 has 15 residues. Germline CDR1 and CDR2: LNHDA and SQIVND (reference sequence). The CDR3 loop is CASSPGSSGTGELFF. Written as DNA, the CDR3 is TGTGCCAGTAGTCCAGGTTCGTCGGGTACCGGGGAGCTGTTTTTT.

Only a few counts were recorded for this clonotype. As DNA, the CDR3 is TGTGCCAGTAGTCCGAGGGGGGACCGCACAGATACGCAGTATTTT. Encoded protein: CASSPRGDRTDTQYF. This chain connects TRBV19 to TRBJ2-3; D may be TRBD1 or TRBD2 (6 bases each). CDR1 LNHDA and CDR2 SQIVND come from the germline V gene (reference sequence). The CDR3 has 15 residues. With 5 bases removed from V and 1 base from J, the gap between germline ends came to 13 bases.

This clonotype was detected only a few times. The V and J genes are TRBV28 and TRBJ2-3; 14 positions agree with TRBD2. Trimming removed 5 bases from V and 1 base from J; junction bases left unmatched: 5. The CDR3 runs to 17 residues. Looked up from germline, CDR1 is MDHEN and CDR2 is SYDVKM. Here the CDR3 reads CASSLGLAGDGTDTQYF. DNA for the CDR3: TGTGCCAGCAGTCTGGGACTAGCGGGAGATGGCACAGATACGCAGTATTTT.

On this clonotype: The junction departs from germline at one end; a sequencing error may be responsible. CDR3 protein: CASSDRQGPPYGQYF. CDR3 in DNA: TGTGCCAGCAGTGACCGACAGGGACCTCCCTACGGGCAGTACTTC. This chain joins TRBV6-1 and TRBJ2-7; 7 positions match TRBD1. The CDR3 is 15 residues long. Germline V gene lookup returns CDR1 MNHNS and CDR2 SASEGT.

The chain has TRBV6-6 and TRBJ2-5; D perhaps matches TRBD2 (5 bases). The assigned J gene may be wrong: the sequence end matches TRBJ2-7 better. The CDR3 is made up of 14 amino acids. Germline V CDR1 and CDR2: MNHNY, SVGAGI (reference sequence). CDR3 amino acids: CASSDLGRGYEQYF. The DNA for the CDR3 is TGTGCCAGCAGTGACCTGGGGAGAGGGTACGAGCAGTACTTC.

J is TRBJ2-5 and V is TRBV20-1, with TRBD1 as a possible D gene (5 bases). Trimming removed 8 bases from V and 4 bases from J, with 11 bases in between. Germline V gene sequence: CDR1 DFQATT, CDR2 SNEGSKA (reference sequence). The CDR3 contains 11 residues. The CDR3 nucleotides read TGCAGTTCCAACAGGTTAGAGACCCAGTACTTC. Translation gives CSSNRLETQYF.

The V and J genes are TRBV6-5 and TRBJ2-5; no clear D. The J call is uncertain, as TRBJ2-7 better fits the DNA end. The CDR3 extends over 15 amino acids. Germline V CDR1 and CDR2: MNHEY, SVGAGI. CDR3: CASSYSAKLGYEQYF. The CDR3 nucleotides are TGTGCCAGCAGTTATTCCGCGAAGCTGGGGTACGAGCAGTACTTC.

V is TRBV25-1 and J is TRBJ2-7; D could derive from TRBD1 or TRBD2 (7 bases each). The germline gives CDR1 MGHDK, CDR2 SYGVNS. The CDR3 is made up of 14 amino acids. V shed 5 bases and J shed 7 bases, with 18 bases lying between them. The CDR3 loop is CASSRTGGGGEQYF. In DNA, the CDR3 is TGTGCCAGCAGTCGGACAGGAGGGGGGGGGGAGCAGTACTTC.

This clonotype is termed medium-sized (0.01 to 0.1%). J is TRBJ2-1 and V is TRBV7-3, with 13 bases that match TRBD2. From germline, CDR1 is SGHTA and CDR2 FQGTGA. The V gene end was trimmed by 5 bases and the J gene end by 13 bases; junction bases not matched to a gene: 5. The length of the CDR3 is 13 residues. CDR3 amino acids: CASSPSGLAGQFF. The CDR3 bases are TGTGCCAGCAGCCCCTCGGGACTAGCGGGACAGTTCTTC. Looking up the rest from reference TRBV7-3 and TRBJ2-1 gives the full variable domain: GAGVSQTPSNKVTEKGKYVELRCDPISGHTALYWYRQSLGQGPEFLIYFQGTGAADDSGLPNDRFFAVRPEGSVSTLKIQRTERGDSAVYLCASSPSGLAGQFFGPGTRLTVL.

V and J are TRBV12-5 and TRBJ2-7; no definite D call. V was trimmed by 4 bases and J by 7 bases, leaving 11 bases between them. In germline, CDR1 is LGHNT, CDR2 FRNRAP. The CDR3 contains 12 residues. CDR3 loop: CASGSPSLEQYF. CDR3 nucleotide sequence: TGTGCTAGTGGTTCCCCCTCCCTGGAGCAGTACTTC.

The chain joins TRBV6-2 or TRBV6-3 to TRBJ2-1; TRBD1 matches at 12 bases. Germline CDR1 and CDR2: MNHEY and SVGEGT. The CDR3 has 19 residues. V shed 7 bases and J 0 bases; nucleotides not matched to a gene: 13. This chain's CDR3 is CASTSGTGGYISSYNEQFF. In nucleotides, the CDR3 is TGTGCCAGCACTTCAGGGACAGGGGGCTATATTAGCTCCTACAATGAGCAGTTCTTC.